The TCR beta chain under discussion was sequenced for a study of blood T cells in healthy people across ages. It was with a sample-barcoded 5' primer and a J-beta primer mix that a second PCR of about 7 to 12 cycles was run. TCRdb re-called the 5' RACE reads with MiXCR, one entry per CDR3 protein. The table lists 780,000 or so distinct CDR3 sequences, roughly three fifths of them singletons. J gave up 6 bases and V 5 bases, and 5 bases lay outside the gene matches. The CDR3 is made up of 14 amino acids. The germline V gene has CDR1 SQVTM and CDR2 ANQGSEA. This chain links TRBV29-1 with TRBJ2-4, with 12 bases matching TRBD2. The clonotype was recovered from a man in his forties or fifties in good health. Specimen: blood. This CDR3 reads CSVFPSGRGNIQYF. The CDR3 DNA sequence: TGCAGCGTTTTCCCTAGCGGGAGGGGAAACATTCAGTACTTC.